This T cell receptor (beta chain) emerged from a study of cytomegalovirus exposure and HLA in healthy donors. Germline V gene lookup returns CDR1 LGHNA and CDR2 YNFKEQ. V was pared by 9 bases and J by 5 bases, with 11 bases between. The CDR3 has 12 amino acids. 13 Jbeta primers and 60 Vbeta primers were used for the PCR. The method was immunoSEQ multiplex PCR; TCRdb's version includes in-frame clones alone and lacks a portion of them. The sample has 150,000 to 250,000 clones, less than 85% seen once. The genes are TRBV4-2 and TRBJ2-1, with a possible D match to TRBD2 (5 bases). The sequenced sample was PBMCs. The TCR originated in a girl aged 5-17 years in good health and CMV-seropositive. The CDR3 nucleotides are TGTGCCAGTGGAACCGGGAACAATGAGCAGTTCTTC. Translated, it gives CASGTGNNEQFF.